This T cell receptor (beta chain) emerged from a study of T cell repertoires in cytomegalovirus infection. Study-level information: A matching HLA type, together with CMV infection, was signaled by public TCR beta signatures. Study results and limitations: Individuals carrying CMV plus the relevant HLA were identified by cumulative frequency of public TCR beta families. HLA-C-restricted CMV-specific TCR beta clonotypes prevailed in the ex vivo response.

TCRdb re-called the reads with MiXCR, one entry per CDR3 protein. The data contain 300,000 to 400,000 distinct CDR3 sequences, almost 30% of them singletons. A note on this clonotype: The antigen remains undetermined.

This TCR was recovered from a human donor in good health (CMV status not recorded). Some clones in this sample may be carry-over from other donors' samples. The sample in question was cultured PBMCs, obtained from culture after CMV antigen stimulation.

CDR3 amino acids: CASTRRGEDTEAFF. CDR3 sequence (DNA): TGTGCCAGCACCCGGCGGGGAGAAGACACTGAAGCTTTCTTT. This rearrangement joins TRBV27 to TRBJ1-1; D ambiguous. V lost 7 bases, J lost 3 bases, and 15 bases lay in between. CDR1 is MNHEY, CDR2 SMNVEV, per germline (reference sequence). The CDR3 extends over 14 amino acids.